This T cell receptor (beta chain) was profiled in a study of T cells in Graves' hyperthyroidism and ophthalmopathy. This clonotype was seen only a few times. Its antigen is undetermined. Study results and limitations: Using 13 V-J features, a model discriminated ophthalmopathy from stable hyperthyroidism. Within blood appeared most thyroid clonotypes that had expanded above 0.001.

This CDR3 comprises 16 residues. Germline CDR1 and CDR2: SEHNR and FQNEAQ (reference sequence). V lost 5 bases and J 4 bases, leaving 21 bases between the germline ends. Recently diagnosed hyperthyroidism of less than 2 months' duration affected patients aged 18 to 65. Diagnoses were made from clinical symptoms, serum measures (thyroxine and TRAb), thyroid ultrasound and orbital computed tomography. Amplified regions were TCR beta CDR3 sequences from RNA transcripts. HTBI primers were used for first-round RT-PCR of the TCR CDR3. Each CDR3 protein is one row after TCRdb ran MiXCR on the multiplex PCR reads. Here the sample spans approximately 560,000 distinct CDR3 sequences, about half being singletons.

Sequencing used peripheral blood or thyroid tissue (not recorded which). This chain connects TRBV7-9 to TRBJ2-7; D unclear. The TCR originated in a woman between 18 and 29 years old with Graves' hyperthyroidism. In DNA form, the CDR3 reads TGTGCCAGCAGCCCAGTACAAGGAAAGAGTCCTTACGAGCAGTACTTC. Translating it yields CASSPVQGKSPYEQYF.